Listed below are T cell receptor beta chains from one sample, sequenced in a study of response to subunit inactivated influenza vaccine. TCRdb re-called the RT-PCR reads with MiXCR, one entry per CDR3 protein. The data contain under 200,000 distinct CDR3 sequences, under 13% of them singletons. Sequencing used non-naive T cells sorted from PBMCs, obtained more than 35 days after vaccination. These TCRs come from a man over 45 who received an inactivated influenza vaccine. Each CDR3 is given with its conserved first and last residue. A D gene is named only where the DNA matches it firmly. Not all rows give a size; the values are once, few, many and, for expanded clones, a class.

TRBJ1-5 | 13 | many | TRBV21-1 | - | TGTGCCAGCAGCAAACAGGGGTTGGAGCCCCAGCATTTT | CASSKQGLEPQHF
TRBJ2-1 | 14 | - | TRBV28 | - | TGTGCCAGCAGGGTGGAGTACGGCCACAATGAGCAGTTCTTC | CASRVEYGHNEQFF
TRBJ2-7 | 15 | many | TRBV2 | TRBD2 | TGTGCCAGCAGTGAAGCCCTGGGGACTAGGGGAGAGCAGTACTTC | CASSEALGTRGEQYF
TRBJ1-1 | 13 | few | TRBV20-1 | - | TGCAGTGCTAGGTGGGGGATGAACACTGAAGCTTTCTTT | CSARWGMNTEAFF
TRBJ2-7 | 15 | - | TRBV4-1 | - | TGCGCCAGCAGCCAAGAACAGGCAGTACCCTACGAGCAGTACTTC | CASSQEQAVPYEQYF
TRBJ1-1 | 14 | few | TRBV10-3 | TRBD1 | TGTGCCATCAGGACGACAGGGGAGAACACTGAAGCTTTCTTT | CAIRTTGENTEAFF
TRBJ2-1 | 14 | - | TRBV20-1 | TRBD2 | TGCAGTGCTAGAGATTCGGGACGGGGGGATGAGCAGTTCTTC | CSARDSGRGDEQFF
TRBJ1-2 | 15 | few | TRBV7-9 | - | TGTGCCAGCAGCTTAGGGGAGGGTCCTGGCTATGGCTACACCTTC | CASSLGEGPGYGYTF
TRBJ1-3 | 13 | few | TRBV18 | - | TGTGCCAGCTCACCGAGACTTGGAAACACCATATATTTT | CASSPRLGNTIYF
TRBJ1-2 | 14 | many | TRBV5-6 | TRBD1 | TGTGCCAGCAGCCGGACAGGGGCAGGCTATGGCTACACCTTC | CASSRTGAGYGYTF
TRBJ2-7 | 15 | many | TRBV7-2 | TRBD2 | TGTGCCAGCAGACCCCGACTAGCGGGAGTTTACGAGCAGTACTTC | CASRPRLAGVYEQYF
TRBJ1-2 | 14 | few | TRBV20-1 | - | TGCAGTGCTAGAGGGGGCGGGGATAACTATGGCTACACCTTC | CSARGGGDNYGYTF
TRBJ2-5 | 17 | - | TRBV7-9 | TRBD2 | TGTGCCAGCAGCTTAGACCCGGGACTAGCGGGGGAAGAGACCCAGTACTTC | CASSLDPGLAGEETQYF
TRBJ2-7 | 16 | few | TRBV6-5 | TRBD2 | TGTGCCAGCAGTTACTACCCTAGCGGGAGTACTTACGAGCAGTACTTC | CASSYYPSGSTYEQYF
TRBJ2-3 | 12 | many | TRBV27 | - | TGTGCCAGCAGTGGCCTCACAGATACGCAGTATTTT | CASSGLTDTQYF
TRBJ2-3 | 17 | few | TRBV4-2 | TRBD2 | TGTGCCAGCAGCCAAGATGTGCGGGGGGGCGTCGCAGATACGCAGTATTTT | CASSQDVRGGVADTQYF
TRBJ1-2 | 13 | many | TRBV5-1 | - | TGCGCCAGCAGCACAGGAGGGAGGGGCGGCTACACCTTC | CASSTGGRGGYTF
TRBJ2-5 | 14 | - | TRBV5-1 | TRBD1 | TGCGCCAGCAGCTTGGAAGGGGGCTCGGAGACCCAGTACTTC | CASSLEGGSETQYF
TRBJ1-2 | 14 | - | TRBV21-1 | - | TGTGCCAGCAGCAAATCGACAGGGCCGGATGGCTACACCTTC | CASSKSTGPDGYTF
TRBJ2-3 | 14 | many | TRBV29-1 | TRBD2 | TGCAGCGTCTCTAGCGGGAGGGGCGCAGATACGCAGTATTTT | CSVSSGRGADTQYF
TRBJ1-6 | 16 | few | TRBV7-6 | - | TGTGCCAGCAGCATAGAGTCCAGGTCTAATAATTCACCCCTCCACTTT | CASSIESRSNNSPLHF
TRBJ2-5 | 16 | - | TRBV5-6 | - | TGTGCCAGCAGCCCGCTATATATGGGGAGTCAAGAGACCCAGTACTTC | CASSPLYMGSQETQYF
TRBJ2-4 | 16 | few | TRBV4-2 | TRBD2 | TGTGCCAGCAGCCAAGTTGCGGCGGGGGGGGGAAACATTCAGTACTTC | CASSQVAAGGGNIQYF
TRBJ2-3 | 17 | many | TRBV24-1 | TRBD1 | TGTGCCACCAGTGACCCCGGGACAGGGGATCGGGCAGATACGCAGTATTTT | CATSDPGTGDRADTQYF
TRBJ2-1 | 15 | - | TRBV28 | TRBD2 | TGTGCCAGCAGTTCGTGGCGGGGGGGCCACAATGAGCAGTTCTTC | CASSSWRGGHNEQFF
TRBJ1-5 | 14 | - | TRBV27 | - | TGTGCCAGCAGTGGTACAGGAAATAATCAGCCCCAGCATTTT | CASSGTGNNQPQHF
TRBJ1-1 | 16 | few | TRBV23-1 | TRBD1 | TGCGCCAGCAGTCCTATCTGGGACAGGGGAAACACTGAAGCTTTCTTT | CASSPIWDRGNTEAFF
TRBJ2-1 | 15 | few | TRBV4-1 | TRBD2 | TGCGCCAGCAGCCTAAGCGGGAACGCCTACAATGAGCAGTTCTTC | CASSLSGNAYNEQFF
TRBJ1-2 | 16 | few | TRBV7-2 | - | TGTGCCAGCTCCCTTGGGGGGCCCGGAGGGAACTATGGCTACACCTTC | CASSLGGPGGNYGYTF
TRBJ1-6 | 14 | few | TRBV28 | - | TGTGCCAGCAGTTTCCGAGGGACTCGTTCACCCCTCCACTTT | CASSFRGTRSPLHF
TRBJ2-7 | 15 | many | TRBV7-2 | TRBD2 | TGTGCCAGCAGCCGCGGACTAGCGGAAAAGGGTGAGCAGTACTTC | CASSRGLAEKGEQYF
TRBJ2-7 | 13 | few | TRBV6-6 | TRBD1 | TGTGCCAGCAGCTGGGGACAGATCTACGAGCAGTACTTC | CASSWGQIYEQYF
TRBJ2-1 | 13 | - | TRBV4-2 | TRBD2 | TGTGCCAGCAGCCTTCTAGCGGGAAATGAGCAGTTCTTC | CASSLLAGNEQFF
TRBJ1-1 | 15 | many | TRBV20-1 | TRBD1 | TGCAGTGCTACGGCACCGGGCAGGGGGCAAACTGAAGCTTTCTTT | CSATAPGRGQTEAFF
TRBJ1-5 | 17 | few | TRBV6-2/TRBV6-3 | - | TGTGCCAGCAGTTACGAGGTGCACAGGGAGCTACATCAGCCCCAGCATTTT | CASSYEVHRELHQPQHF
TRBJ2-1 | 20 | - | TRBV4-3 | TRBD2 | TGCGCCAGCAGCCAAGCAGCGGGACTAGCGGGAAAGGGAAGTTACAATGAGCAGTTCTTC | CASSQAAGLAGKGSYNEQFF
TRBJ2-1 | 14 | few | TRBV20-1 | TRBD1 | TGCAGTGCTAGCAGACAGGGCCTTAGAAATGAGCAGTTCTTC | CSASRQGLRNEQFF
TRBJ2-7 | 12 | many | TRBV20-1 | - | TGCAGTGCTAGAGATTCAGGGAACGAGCAGTACTTC | CSARDSGNEQYF
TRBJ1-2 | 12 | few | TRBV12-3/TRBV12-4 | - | TGTGCCAGCAGTTTATCGGCAGGGTCGGTCACCTTC | CASSLSAGSVTF
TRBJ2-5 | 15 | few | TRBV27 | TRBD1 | TGTGCCAGCAGTCGACAGGGTTTTCAACAAGAGACCCAGTACTTC | CASSRQGFQQETQYF
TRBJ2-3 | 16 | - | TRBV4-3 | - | TGCGCCAGCAGCCAATTTACCGGGACGGGAGCCGATACGCAGTATTTT | CASSQFTGTGADTQYF
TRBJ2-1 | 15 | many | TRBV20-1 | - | TGCAGTGCTGACCCGGGACTTGGGGCCTACAATGAGCAGTTCTTC | CSADPGLGAYNEQFF
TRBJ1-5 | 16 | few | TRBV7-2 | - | TGTGCCAGCAGCTTAGCGTTCACATATAGCAATCAGCCCCAGCATTTT | CASSLAFTYSNQPQHF
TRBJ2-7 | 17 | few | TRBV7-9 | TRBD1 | TGTGCCAGCACCTCAGGGAAAATGGGACAGGGGGCCAACGAGCAGTACTTC | CASTSGKMGQGANEQYF
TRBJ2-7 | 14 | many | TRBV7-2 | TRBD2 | TGTGCCAGCAGCTTGACTAGCGGACTCTACGAGCAGTACTTC | CASSLTSGLYEQYF
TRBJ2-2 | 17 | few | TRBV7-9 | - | TGTGCCAGCAGCTCTACCTGGGACGACCCGAACACCGGGGAGCTGTTTTTT | CASSSTWDDPNTGELFF
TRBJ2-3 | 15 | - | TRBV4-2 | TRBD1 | TGTGCCAGCAGCCATCAGGACAGGCCGGGAGATACGCAGTATTTT | CASSHQDRPGDTQYF
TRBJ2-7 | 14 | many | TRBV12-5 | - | TGTGCTAGTGACCAACAGCGAAGCTCCTACGAGCAGTACTTC | CASDQQRSSYEQYF
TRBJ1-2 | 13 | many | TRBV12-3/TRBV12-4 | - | TGTGCCAGCAGTTTACAGGGCTCCTATGGCTACACCTTC | CASSLQGSYGYTF
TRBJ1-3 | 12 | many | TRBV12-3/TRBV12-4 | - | TGTGCCAGCAGTACATCTGGAAACACCATATATTTT | CASSTSGNTIYF
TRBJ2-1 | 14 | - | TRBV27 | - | TGTGCCAGCAGCCCGATGGACGGCTACAATGAGCAGTTCTTC | CASSPMDGYNEQFF
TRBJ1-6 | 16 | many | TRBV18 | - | TGTGCCAGCTCACCGTGGTTGCAGGGGCGGAATTCACCCCTCCACTTT | CASSPWLQGRNSPLHF
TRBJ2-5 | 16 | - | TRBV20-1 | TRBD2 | TGCAGTGCTAGAGGTGGGGGCGGGAGGGCCGGAGAGACCCAGTACTTC | CSARGGGGRAGETQYF
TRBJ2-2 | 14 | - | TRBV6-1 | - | TGTGCCAGCAGTCGAGACAGCCGCACCGGGGAGCTGTTTTTT | CASSRDSRTGELFF